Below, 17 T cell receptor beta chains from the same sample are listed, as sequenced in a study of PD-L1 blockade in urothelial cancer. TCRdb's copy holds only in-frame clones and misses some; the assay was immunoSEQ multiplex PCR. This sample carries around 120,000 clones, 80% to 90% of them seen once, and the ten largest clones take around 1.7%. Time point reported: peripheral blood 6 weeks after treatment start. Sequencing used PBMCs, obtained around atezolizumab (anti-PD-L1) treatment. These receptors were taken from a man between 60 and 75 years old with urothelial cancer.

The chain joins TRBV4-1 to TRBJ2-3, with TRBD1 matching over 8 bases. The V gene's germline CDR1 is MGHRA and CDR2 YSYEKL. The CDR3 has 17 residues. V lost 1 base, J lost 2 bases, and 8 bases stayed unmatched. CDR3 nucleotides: TGCGCCAGCAGCCAAGCCACCCCAGGGGGCCCCACAGATACGCAGTATTTT. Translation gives CASSQATPGGPTDTQYF.

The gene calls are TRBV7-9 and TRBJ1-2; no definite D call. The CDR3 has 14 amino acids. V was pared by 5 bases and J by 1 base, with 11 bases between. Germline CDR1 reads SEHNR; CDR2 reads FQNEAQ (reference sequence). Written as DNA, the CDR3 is TGTGCCAGCAGCCTCCAGGCCTTTAACTATGGCTACACCTTC. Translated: CASSLQAFNYGYTF.

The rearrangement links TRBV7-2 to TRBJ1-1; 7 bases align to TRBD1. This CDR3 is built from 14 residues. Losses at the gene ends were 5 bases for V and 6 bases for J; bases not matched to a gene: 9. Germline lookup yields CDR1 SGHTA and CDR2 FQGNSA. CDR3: CASSQTGMVAEAFF. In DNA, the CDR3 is TGTGCCAGCAGCCAGACAGGGATGGTGGCTGAAGCTTTCTTT.

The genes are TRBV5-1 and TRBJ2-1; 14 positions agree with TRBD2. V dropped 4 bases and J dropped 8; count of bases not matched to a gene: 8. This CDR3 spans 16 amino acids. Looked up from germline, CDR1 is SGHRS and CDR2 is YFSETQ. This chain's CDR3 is CASSGTGLAGDDEQFF. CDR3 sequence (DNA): TGCGCCAGCAGCGGTACGGGACTAGCGGGAGATGATGAGCAGTTCTTC.

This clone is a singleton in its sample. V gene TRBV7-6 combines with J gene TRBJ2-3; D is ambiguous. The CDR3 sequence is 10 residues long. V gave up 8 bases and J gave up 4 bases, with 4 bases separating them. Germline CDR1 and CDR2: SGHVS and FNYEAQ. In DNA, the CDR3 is TGTGCCAGCCGTCCAGATACGCAGTATTTT. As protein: CASRPDTQYF. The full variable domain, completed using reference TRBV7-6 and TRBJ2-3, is GAGVSQSPRYKVTKRGQDVALRCDPISGHVSLYWYRQALGQGPEFLTYFNYEAQQDKSGLPNDRFSAERPEGSISTLTIQRTEQRDSAMYRCASRPDTQYFGPGTRLTVL.

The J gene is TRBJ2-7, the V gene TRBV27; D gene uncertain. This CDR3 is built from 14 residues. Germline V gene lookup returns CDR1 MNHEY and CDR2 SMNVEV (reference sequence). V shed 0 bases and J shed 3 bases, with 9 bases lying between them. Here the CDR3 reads CASSLSSEDYEQYF. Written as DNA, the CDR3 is TGTGCCAGCAGTTTATCGAGTGAAGACTACGAGCAGTACTTC.

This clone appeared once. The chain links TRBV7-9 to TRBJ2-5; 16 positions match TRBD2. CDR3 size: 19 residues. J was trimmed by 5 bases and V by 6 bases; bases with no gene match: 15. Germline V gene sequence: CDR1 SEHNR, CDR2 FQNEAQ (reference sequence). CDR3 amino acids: CASRQGNPGLAGGFETQYF. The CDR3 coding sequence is TGTGCCAGCAGACAGGGAAACCCGGGACTAGCGGGAGGGTTTGAGACCCAGTACTTC. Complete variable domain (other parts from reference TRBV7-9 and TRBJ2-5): DTGVSQNPRHKITKRGQNVTFRCDPISEHNRLYWYRQTLGQGPEFLTYFQNEAQLEKSRLLSDRFSAERPKGSFSTLEIQRTEQGDSAMYLCASRQGNPGLAGGFETQYFGPGTRLLVL.

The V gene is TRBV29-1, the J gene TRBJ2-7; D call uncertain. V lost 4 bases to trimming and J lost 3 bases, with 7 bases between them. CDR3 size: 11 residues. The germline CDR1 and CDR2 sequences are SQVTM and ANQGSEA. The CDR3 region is CSVGLNYEQYF. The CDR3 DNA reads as TGCAGCGTTGGACTTAACTACGAGCAGTACTTC.

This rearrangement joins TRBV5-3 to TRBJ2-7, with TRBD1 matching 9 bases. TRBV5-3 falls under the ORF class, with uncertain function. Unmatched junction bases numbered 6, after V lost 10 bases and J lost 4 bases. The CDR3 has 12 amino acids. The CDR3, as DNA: TGTGCCGTCGGGACAGGGAGGTACGAGCAGTACTTC. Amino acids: CAVGTGRYEQYF.

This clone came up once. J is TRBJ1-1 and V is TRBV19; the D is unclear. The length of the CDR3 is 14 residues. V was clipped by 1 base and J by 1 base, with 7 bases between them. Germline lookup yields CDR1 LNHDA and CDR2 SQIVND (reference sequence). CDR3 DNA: TGTGCCAGTAGTATAGGCCTATCGAACACTGAAGCTTTCTTT. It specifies CASSIGLSNTEAFF.

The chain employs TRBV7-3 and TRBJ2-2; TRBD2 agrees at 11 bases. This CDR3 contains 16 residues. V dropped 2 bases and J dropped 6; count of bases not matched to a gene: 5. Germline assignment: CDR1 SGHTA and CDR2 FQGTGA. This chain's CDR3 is CASSLETSGMAGELFF. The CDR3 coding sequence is TGTGCCAGCAGCTTAGAGACTAGCGGGATGGCCGGGGAGCTGTTTTTT.

CDR3 protein: CASSFGQGLADEQYF. CDR3 nucleotides: TGTGCCAGTAGTTTTGGACAGGGGCTAGCGGACGAGCAGTACTTC. The chain joins TRBV19 to TRBJ2-7, with TRBD1 identical over 9 bases. In germline, CDR1 is LNHDA, CDR2 SQIVND (reference sequence). V shed 5 bases and J 5 bases; nucleotides not matched to a gene: 10. The CDR3 covers 15 residues. Looking up the rest from reference TRBV19 and TRBJ2-7 gives the full variable domain: DGGITQSPKYLFRKEGQNVTLSCEQNLNHDAMYWYRQDPGQGLRLIYYSQIVNDFQKGDIAEGYSVSREKKESFPLTVTSAQKNPTAFYLCASSFGQGLADEQYFGPGTRLTVT.

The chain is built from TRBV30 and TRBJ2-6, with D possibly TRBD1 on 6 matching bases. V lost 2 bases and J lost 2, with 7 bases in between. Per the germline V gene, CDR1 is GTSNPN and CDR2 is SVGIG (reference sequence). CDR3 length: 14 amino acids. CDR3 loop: CAWSTGPGANVLTF. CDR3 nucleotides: TGTGCCTGGAGTACAGGGCCTGGGGCCAACGTCCTGACTTTC.

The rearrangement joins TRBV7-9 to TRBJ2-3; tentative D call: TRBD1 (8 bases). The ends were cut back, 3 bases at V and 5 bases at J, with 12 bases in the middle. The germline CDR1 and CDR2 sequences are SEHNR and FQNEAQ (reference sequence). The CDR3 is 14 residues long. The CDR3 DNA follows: TGTGCCAGCAGCTTGGACAGGGAGGGAGATACGCAGTATTTT. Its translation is CASSLDREGDTQYF.

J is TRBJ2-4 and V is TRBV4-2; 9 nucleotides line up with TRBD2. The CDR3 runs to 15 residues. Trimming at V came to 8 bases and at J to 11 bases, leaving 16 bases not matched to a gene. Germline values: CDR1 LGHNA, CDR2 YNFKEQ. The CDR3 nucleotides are TGTGCCAGCTGTGTTGGTGGTAGCGGGAGCGAGGTTCAGTACTTC. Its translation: CASCVGGSGSEVQYF.

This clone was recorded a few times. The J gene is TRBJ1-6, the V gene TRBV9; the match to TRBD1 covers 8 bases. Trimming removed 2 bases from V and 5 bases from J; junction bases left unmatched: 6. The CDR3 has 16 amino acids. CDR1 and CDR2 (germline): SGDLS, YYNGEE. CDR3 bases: TGTGCCAGCAGCGTCGGACAGGGTGGCGATAATTCACCCCTCCACTTT. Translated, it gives CASSVGQGGDNSPLHF.

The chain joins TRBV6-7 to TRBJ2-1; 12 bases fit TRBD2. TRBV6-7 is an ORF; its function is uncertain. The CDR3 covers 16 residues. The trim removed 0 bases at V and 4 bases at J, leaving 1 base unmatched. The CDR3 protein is CASSYSLAGGYNEQFF. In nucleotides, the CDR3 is TGTGCCAGCAGTTACTCACTAGCGGGGGGATACAATGAGCAGTTCTTC.